These 22 T cell receptor beta chains originate from one sample sequenced in a study of chemoradiotherapy in HPV16-positive cancers. The data were produced by immunoSEQ multiplex PCR, yet TCRdb's version contains in-frame clones alone and is incomplete. The table lists fewer than 15,000 clones, about 65% of them singletons, with approximately 16% in the top ten. This sample was gathered from a patient who underwent chemoradiotherapy. These receptors all stem from a human donor with HPV-associated anogenital cancer.

The chain uses TRBV19 and TRBJ2-3, with D hard to call. The germline V gene has CDR1 LNHDA and CDR2 SQIVND (reference sequence). This CDR3 is built from 12 residues. Trimming removed 2 bases at V and 6 bases at J, with 6 bases between. CDR3 sequence (DNA): TGTGCCAGTAGTATACTAGGGGATACGCAGTATTTT. This encodes CASSILGDTQYF.

The sample holds a few counts of this clone. The gene calls are TRBV9 and TRBJ1-6, with TRBD1 as a possible D gene (5 bases). CDR1 is SGDLS, CDR2 YYNGEE, per germline. The CDR3 sequence is 16 residues long. Deletions cut 6 bases from V and 5 bases from J, with 18 bases between. The CDR3 spells CASTMGRGGNNSPLHF. DNA for the CDR3: TGTGCCAGCACCATGGGGAGGGGAGGTAATAATTCACCCCTCCACTTT.

This clone showed up just once. The chain's CDR3 is CAISVTSGYTF. In DNA, the CDR3 is TGTGCCATCAGTGTTACAAGCGGCTACACCTTC. The chain links TRBV10-3 to TRBJ1-2, with D unresolved. The CDR3 spans 11 residues. CDR1 and CDR2 (germline): ENHRY, SYGVKD. V lost 4 bases, J lost 8 bases, and 8 bases lay in between.

The V call is TRBV6-6, the J call TRBJ2-5, with a possible D match to TRBD2 (5 bases). Trimming left V 5 bases short and J 4 bases short, with 14 bases between. The CDR3 sequence is 14 residues long. Germline CDR1 MNHNY, CDR2 SVGAGI (reference sequence). The DNA for the CDR3 is TGTGCCAGCAGTCACTTACTAGGTCGAGAGACCCAGTACTTC. It translates to CASSHLLGRETQYF.

The chain has TRBV29-1 and TRBJ1-2; no firm D call. V gave up 2 bases and J gave up 7 bases, with 11 bases separating them. CDR3 length: 12 residues. The V gene's germline CDR1 is SQVTM and CDR2 ANQGSEA. This CDR3 reads CSVEPGRGGYTF. The CDR3 coding sequence is TGCAGCGTTGAACCGGGCCGGGGTGGCTACACCTTC.

The table lists this clone with a count of one. This chain connects TRBV5-1 to TRBJ1-3; D is possibly TRBD1 (6 bases). From germline, CDR1 is SGHRS and CDR2 YFSETQ. The V end was cut by 0 bases, the J end by 4 bases, with 8 bases between. This CDR3 has 14 residues. This CDR3 reads CASSLGQAGNTIYF. DNA for the CDR3: TGCGCCAGCAGCTTGGGACAGGCCGGAAACACCATATATTTT.

This clone occurred once. The CDR3 region is CASSVGLEQYF. The CDR3 nucleotides read TGTGCCAGCTCAGTGGGTCTCGAGCAGTACTTC. This chain connects TRBV18 to TRBJ2-7; D uncertain. The V gene's germline CDR1 is KGHSH and CDR2 LQKENI. The V and J ends lost 5 bases and 6 bases respectively, with 8 bases between them. The CDR3 is made up of 11 amino acids.

The rearrangement uses TRBV28 and TRBJ2-4; maybe TRBD2 (6 bases). The germline CDR1 and CDR2 sequences are MDHEN and SYDVKM. The CDR3 runs to 15 residues. Between the trimmed V and J ends, which lost 6 bases and 2 bases, there was a span of 14 bases. The CDR3 DNA is TGTGCCAGCAGACGGGGGATCTTGACCAAAAACATTCAGTACTTC. Translating it yields CASRRGILTKNIQYF.

The chain couples TRBV7-3 to TRBJ1-1; the D is unclear. V dropped 1 base and J dropped 2 bases, with 5 bases sitting between them. CDR3 length: 13 amino acids. Germline assignment: CDR1 SGHTA and CDR2 FQGTGA. The CDR3 nucleotides read TGTGCCAGCAGCTTAATGGGAAACACTGAAGCTTTCTTT. Translation gives CASSLMGNTEAFF.

CDR3 sequence reads: CASSPGTGFAYEQYF. CDR3 nucleotides: TGCGCCAGCAGCCCCGGGACAGGGTTCGCCTACGAGCAGTACTTC. J is TRBJ2-7 and V is TRBV10-1; 9 positions agree with TRBD1. The CDR3 totals 15 residues. J was trimmed by 2 bases and V by 6 bases; bases with no gene match: 8. The germline CDR1 and CDR2 sequences are WNHNN and SYGVQD (reference sequence).

The V call is TRBV19, the J call TRBJ2-7; D call uncertain. The CDR3 is made up of 14 amino acids. Trimming took 4 bases from V and 5 from J, leaving 15 bases between them. CDR1 and CDR2 (germline): LNHDA, SQIVND (reference sequence). CDR3 sequence (DNA): TGTGCCAGTAGTACGGCAGGTACCTTCAACGAGCAGTACTTC. Its protein product is CASSTAGTFNEQYF.

The J gene is TRBJ1-2, the V gene TRBV11-2; no definite D call. The germline CDR1 and CDR2 sequences are SGHAT and FQNNGV. The V end was cut by 3 bases, the J end by 5 bases, with 13 bases between. CDR3 size: 14 residues. The DNA of the CDR3 is TGTGCCAGCAGCTTGTCCCACATCAGTTATGGCTACACCTTC. Translated: CASSLSHISYGYTF.

This clone was detected once. J is TRBJ1-1 and V is TRBV19; no reliable D call. The germline V gene has CDR1 LNHDA and CDR2 SQIVND (reference sequence). Trimming shortened V by 6 bases and J by 2 bases, and 16 bases separated the two germline ends. The CDR3 length is 15 residues. The CDR3 loop is CASRRIGVGNTEAFF. The CDR3 region has the DNA TGTGCCAGTAGAAGGATCGGGGTGGGAAACACTGAAGCTTTCTTT.

This sequence joins TRBV29-1 and TRBJ2-1, with TRBD2 identical over 12 bases. CDR3 length equals 18 residues. V was clipped by 4 bases and J by 0 bases; unmatched bases: 10. CDR1 is SQVTM and CDR2 is ANQGSEA in the germline V gene. CDR3 in DNA: TGCAGCGTTGTTCGACTAGCGGGAGTAATGGCCTCCTACAATGAGCAGTTCTTC. Its protein is CSVVRLAGVMASYNEQFF.

J is TRBJ1-4 and V is TRBV19; D is unresolved. The CDR3 has 14 amino acids. CDR1 is LNHDA and CDR2 is SQIVND in the germline V gene (reference sequence). V lost 5 bases and J lost 0, with 7 bases in between. CDR3 nucleotides: TGTGCCAGTAGTCAGCGCACAACTAATGAAAAACTGTTTTTT. Amino acid sequence: CASSQRTTNEKLFF.

This clone has just a few counts. The chain carries TRBV18 and TRBJ2-7, with D uncertain. The V end lost 5 bases, the J end lost 0 bases, and 8 bases lay between the germline ends. This CDR3 is built from 13 residues. From germline, CDR1 is KGHSH and CDR2 LQKENI. The CDR3 DNA reads as TGTGCCAGCTCATCCACTGTCTCCTACGAGCAGTACTTC. Protein product: CASSSTVSYEQYF.

V is TRBV5-5 and J is TRBJ1-5, with unresolved D. CDR3 size: 13 residues. Trimming took 4 bases from V and 0 from J, leaving 5 bases between them. Germline V gene sequence: CDR1 SGHKS, CDR2 YYEKEE (reference sequence). CDR3 amino acids: CASSPYSNQPQHF. The CDR3 DNA reads as TGTGCCAGCAGCCCCTATAGCAATCAGCCCCAGCATTTT.

The genes are TRBV29-1 and TRBJ2-7; D remains ambiguous. This CDR3 has 14 amino acids. The ends were cut back, 4 bases at V and 4 bases at J, with 17 bases in the middle. Germline CDR1 is SQVTM and CDR2 is ANQGSEA. CDR3 DNA: TGCAGCGTTGGGTCCCGGACGAGGCCTTACGAGCAGTACTTC. This sequence encodes CSVGSRTRPYEQYF.

The chain combines TRBV6-5 with TRBJ1-2; perhaps TRBD1 as D (6 bases). Trimming pared 8 bases from V and 1 base from J, leaving 14 bases between. Germline CDR1 and CDR2: MNHEY and SVGAGI. The CDR3 is made up of 14 amino acids. The CDR3 DNA follows: TGTGCCAGCCGGGGGCCAAAAGTTAACTATGGCTACACCTTC. Translating it yields CASRGPKVNYGYTF.

V and J are TRBV29-1 and TRBJ1-2, with TRBD1 identical over 7 bases. The CDR3 has 12 amino acids. Trimming cost V 7 bases and J 2 bases; bases outside gene matches: 4. Germline V lookup: CDR1 SQVTM, CDR2 ANQGSEA. The CDR3 coding sequence is TGCAGCGGTGAGACAGGGAACTATGGCTACACCTTC. Translation: CSGETGNYGYTF.

The chain carries TRBV7-2 and TRBJ1-1; TRBD1 matches at 8 bases. CDR1 SGHTA and CDR2 FQGNSA come from the germline V gene. V was pared by 3 bases and J by 4 bases, with 7 bases of the junction left unmatched. The CDR3 covers 15 residues. CDR3 residues: CASSLATGVGTEAFF. The CDR3 DNA is TGTGCCAGCAGCTTGGCGACAGGGGTGGGCACTGAAGCTTTCTTT.

V and J are TRBV19 and TRBJ2-5, with 8 bases identical to TRBD1. J lost 5 bases, V lost 8 bases, and 7 bases had no gene match. Germline V gives CDR1 LNHDA, CDR2 SQIVND (reference sequence). This CDR3 has 13 amino acids. This chain's CDR3 is CASRQGLRETQYF. For the CDR3, the DNA is TGTGCCAGTCGACAGGGGTTAAGGGAGACCCAGTACTTC.